This record looks at one T cell receptor beta chain sequence and its context. The specificity of this receptor is unknown. No base-level quality is on record; no much larger clone is a single base apart. TCR CDR3 regions were amplified from genomic DNA by multiplex PCR using the deep immunoSEQ assay. Genomic DNA extracted from each cell subset was distributed evenly over all wells of several immunoSEQ 96-well plates, and each plate served as one replicate. Each replicate PCR for sorted subsets received around 200 ng genomic DNA, equal to about 30,000 T cell genomes. The purified libraries were quantified using a Qubit 3.0 fluorometer, sized with a Bioanalyzer 2100, and then quantified again using the KAPA Library Quantification kit. Each immunoSEQ 96-well plate was sequenced on its own single-read 150-cycle Illumina NextSeq 550 flow cell. For the original study's pipeline: Because the immunoSEQ output held only junctional sequences and lacked quality scores, the filtering could not match the filtering applied to full-length reads. Sequences were annotated with PyIR, a Python wrapper for IgBLAST v1.9, and V/J genes and CDR3 were assigned using IMGT germline references. Reads were removed for weak V/J assignments (E-value above 1e-6), missing CDR3, stop codons, out-of-frame junctions, or ambiguous translated residues. A V3J clonotype was defined by an identical inferred V gene, J gene, and CDR3 amino acid sequence. The percentage overlap between two repertoires was calculated by dividing the number of shared unique clonotypes by the size of the smaller repertoire. Three approaches were used to assess repertoire richness: RTK rarefaction, the Chao1 estimator, and Recon v2.1 estimates of unobserved clonotypes. Generation probabilities for all TCRbeta clonotypes obtained by the gDNA method from a few donors were computed using OLGA. TCRdb took over this immuneACCESS table, retaining in-frame rearrangements with V and J assigned. Such tables are incomplete; in checked studies, under half of the missing clones stem from an unresolved V gene, and the remainder is unexplained. Clone size and V and J calls were adopted from that table, with D and trimming inferred from the DNA. Recorded for this sample are 2 million to 2.5 million clones; roughly 93% of them occurred a single time. The ten top clones hold about 0.34% of the sample.

This entry is derived from a study of shared clonotypes between healthy human individuals (dated by TCRdb to about 2020). With regard to the full study: A couple of women and a few men aged 18 to 49 years were included in the cohort. For each donor, three plates each were used for CD4 naive and CD4 memory, two plates were used for CD8 naive, and one plate was used for CD8 memory. To estimate repertoire size and how much clonotype sharing occurs between individuals, the study deeply sequenced the blood TCR repertoires of five or six healthy adults. To increase sequencing depth and limit assay-specific biases, different laboratories used diverse techniques to prepare libraries and sequence TCR repertoires. Per donor, leukapheresis produced somewhere between about 0.9 and 10 billion PBMCs.

Overall study results and their limits: Roughly 5% of naive CD4, approximately 3.7% of naive CD8, about 2.1% of memory CD4, and over 0.35% of memory CD8 clonotypes were shared across several donors. Clonotypes shared by all four sorted-subset donors showed higher generation probabilities than non-shared clonotypes. Sampling was restricted to blood, and TCR repertoires in tissue are likely to differ from TCR repertoires in blood. Because the study included a small number of donors, the genetic and exposure-history diversity represented was limited. Pairwise subsampling indicated that sequencing depth was expected to affect the degree of clonotype sharing among donors. Rarefaction of sorted-subset datasets indicated incomplete sequencing despite the large sequencing depth. Estimated clonotype richness was generally larger for naive than for memory subsets.

The donors were healthy, HIV-negative adults who had no recently reported acute infections or vaccinations. Only Caucasian adults living in Nashville, Tennessee, USA were represented among the donors. CD4+ T cells were enriched by magnetic negative selection, after which naive cells were positively selected on CD45RA and the negative fraction was taken as the memory subset. Blood was obtained by leukapheresis, after which PBMCs were separated by Ficoll-Histopaque density gradient centrifugation and cryopreserved in liquid nitrogen vapor phase. Analytical flow cytometry was used to check the purity and quantity of each magnetically sorted T cell population. Genomic DNA was isolated from each sorted fraction and quantified by UV absorbance on a Nanodrop 2000c. The sequenced material came from naive CD4+ T cells from PBMCs. The meaning of the sample's cell subset or site label: CD45RA+ positively selected. This TCR was recovered from a man aged 18 to 29 in good health. Some clones in this sample may be carry-over from other donors' samples.

Read as DNA, the sequence is TGTGCCAGCAGCCCCCCCCTGGGTAGCGGGATTAGCACAGATACGCAGTATTTT. Translated, this is CASSPPLGSGISTDTQYF. The V gene is TRBV9 and the J gene is TRBJ2-3; the central 8 bases match TRBD2. CDR3 length: 18 amino acids, cysteine to phenylalanine. Only the CDR3 region is kept as DNA, spanning 54 bases read in frame from base 1. The germline V gene encodes CDR1 SGDLS and CDR2 YYNGEE. The germline V end is reduced by 4 bases and the J end by 0 bases; junction bases left unmatched: 13.